This paragraph reports one T cell receptor (beta chain). The antigen is not known. This sample stems from a study of T cell responses to AZD1222 COVID-19 vaccine. Trimming removed 0 bases from V and 3 bases from J, with 16 bases in between. This CDR3 spans 17 amino acids. Germline V lookup: CDR1 SGHDN, CDR2 FVKESK. Data came from immunoSEQ multiplex PCR; TCRdb stores just in-frame clones and leaves some out. The repertoire has around 95,000 clones, 80% to 90% of them found once; the top ten carry 4% to 5%. Study-wide results and caveats: Only a handful of AZD1222 recipients, more than 5 in all, had baseline seropositivity. Every sample of the repertoires postdated the peak T cell response.

Sample: peripheral blood, taken on day 0 of MenACWY control vaccination. The receptor was derived from an adult in good health. This chain uses TRBV14 with TRBJ2-3, with a possible D match to TRBD2 (5 bases). This chain's CDR3 is CASSQDRTGRMTDTQYF. CDR3 in DNA: TGTGCCAGCAGCCAAGATCGGACGGGAAGGATGACAGATACGCAGTATTTT.